This T cell receptor beta chain comes out of a study of T cell responses to AZD1222 COVID-19 vaccine (dated by TCRdb to about 2021). About the full investigation: AZD1222 recipients given second doses at about 4 weeks or at about 12 weeks were pooled, since spike-specific TCR depth and breadth were not found to differ between the two schedules. TCR sequencing was performed for roughly 250 trial participants, of whom around 210 were given two doses of AZD1222 and approximately 25 were given two doses of MenACWY control vaccine. Trial participants were enrolled by age into 18-55, 56-69 and 70-plus year subgroups, with roughly 150, 30 and 60 TCR-sequenced participants respectively. What the work shows at the level of the full study, not this receptor alone: Nearly half of unique spike-specific TCRs reportedly recognized epitopes outside regions mutated in the B.1.351 and B.1.1.7 variants. Because no day 14 peak-response samples were available, the repertoires could be characterized only after the peak T cell response. In the small 56-69-year group, the increase in depth fell short of significance, most likely because of low power. The whole spike protein was spanned by vaccine-associated CD4 TCRs, and dominant responses were seen in regions 160-218 and 743-854. Spike-specific TCR breadth and depth rose significantly after two AZD1222 doses compared with day 0 and with MenACWY recipients. Conclusions about previously exposed vaccinees were limited because only 6 or 7 AZD1222 recipients were SARS-CoV-2 seropositive at baseline. Most participants were white British and females outnumbered males, and the authors suggested that clonal diversity may have been underestimated.

Remarks on this clone: Its antigen remains unidentified. The sample holds no much larger clone one base away, and base qualities are not on file.

V trim: 4 bases; J trim: 8 bases; unmatched bases: 9. The germline V gene yields SGHDT for CDR1 and YYEEEE for CDR2. The CDR3 has 14 amino acids, counting the end cysteine and phenylalanine. CDR3 DNA only is kept here, 42 bases in frame from base 1. The CDR3 regions of human TCRbeta chains were analyzed by immunosequencing. On the authors' methods: Repertoire TCRs were checked for matches against a reference library of SARS-CoV-2-specific TCRs that had been generated using the MIRA antigen-specificity platform. Breadth was defined as the fraction of unique TCRs that were SARS-CoV-2-associated, and depth was defined as the fraction of total T cells that were SARS-CoV-2-associated. Each spike-specific TCR was assigned to its reactive spike region and to a CD4 or CD8 class using the MIRA data. Log10-transformed breadth and depth values were compared by one-way ANOVA with Sidak's multiple comparisons tests. The clones in this table, taken by TCRdb from immuneACCESS, are in-frame only. Not every clone is retained; where verified, under half of the shortfall comes from an unresolved V gene, and the cause of the rest is unknown. D and trimming come from the DNA, and the V and J calls and clone size come from that table. The sample data list over 95,000 clones, and around nine tenths of these were observed just once. The ten largest clones take up over 9.5% of the sample.

Interpreted using the paper, the time point label stands for: baseline before first vaccination. The vaccinee samples were drawn from two UK trials, COV001 and COV002, one of which was a single-blind randomized controlled phase 2/3 trial testing AZD1222 (ChAdOx1 nCoV-19) in healthy adults. Trial participant PBMC samples were collected at day 0 and day 28 after the second dose for TCRbeta chain sequencing. This receptor chain uses TRBV5-6 and TRBJ2-1, and TRBD1 aligns with 7 junction nucleotides. Sample: peripheral blood, taken on day 0 of AZD1222 vaccination. The clonotype was recovered from an adult in good health. The CDR3 reads as follows: CASSTKNRGDEQFF. The DNA is as follows: TGTGCCAGCAGCACGAAGAACAGGGGAGATGAGCAGTTCTTC.